This T cell receptor (beta chain) was observed in a study of human T cells and chemical hapten exposure. Overall study: Largely, small differences in pooled library volume made per-sample TCR yields vary.

Per germline, CDR1 SQVTM and CDR2 ANQGSEA. Trimming at V came to 0 bases and at J to 0 bases, leaving 10 bases not matched to a gene. The CDR3 covers 18 residues. The library put unique molecular identifiers onto individual cDNA molecules. One entry per CDR3 protein results from TCRdb running MiXCR on the 5' RACE reads. The repertoire holds about 81,000 distinct CDR3 sequences, about 8.4% seen once, with around 2% in the top ten. It was from unfractionated whole blood that total RNA was extracted. This TCR came from a male donor in good health. The rearrangement uses TRBV29-1 and TRBJ1-3; TRBD1 matches 8 bases. CDR3 residues: CSVEDLGQGHRSGNTIYF. CDR3 bases: TGCAGCGTTGAAGATCTTGGACAGGGACATCGCTCTGGAAACACCATATATTTT.